One sample yielded the 7 T cell receptor beta chains listed below, sequenced in a study of T cell responses to AZD1222 COVID-19 vaccine. Method: immunoSEQ multiplex PCR; TCRdb's copy keeps in-frame clones and lacks some. The sample includes some 150,000 clones, approximately 92% of them seen just once. Sequences were derived from peripheral blood, sampled 28 days after the second AZD1222 dose. Receptors were obtained from an adult who received the AZD1222 COVID-19 vaccine.

J is TRBJ2-1 and V is TRBV18; D is perhaps TRBD1 (6 bases). The V end was cut by 6 bases, the J end by 2 bases, with 14 bases between. The CDR3 consists of 15 residues. CDR1 and CDR2 (germline): KGHSH, LQKENI. The CDR3 protein is CASSLGALTYNEQFF. CDR3 nucleotides: TGTGCCAGCTCCCTGGGGGCGCTGACCTACAATGAGCAGTTCTTC.

Only one count was recorded for this clone. The chain combines TRBV10-1 with TRBJ1-1, with D unresolved. Per germline, CDR1 WNHNN and CDR2 SYGVQD (reference sequence). The V end lost 9 bases, the J end lost 0 bases, and 11 bases lay between the germline ends. This CDR3 is built from 13 residues. The CDR3: CARPHRVNTEAFF. The CDR3 nucleotides read TGCGCCAGGCCGCACCGGGTGAACACTGAAGCTTTCTTT.

J is TRBJ1-5 and V is TRBV6-4; 9 bases agree with TRBD1. Per germline, CDR1 MRHNA and CDR2 SNTAGT. The CDR3 extends over 16 amino acids. Unmatched junction bases numbered 5, after V lost 1 base and J lost 4 bases. The DNA for the CDR3 is TGTGCCAGCAGTGACTATAACAGGGGGCTAAATCAGCCCCAGCATTTT. Amino acid sequence: CASSDYNRGLNQPQHF.

Details on this clone: Other DNA sequences in the sample encode the same CDR3. The rearrangement links TRBV7-6 to TRBJ1-1; D is perhaps TRBD1 (5 bases). Germline CDR1 and CDR2: SGHVS and FNYEAQ. V dropped 6 bases and J dropped 4 bases, with 12 bases sitting between them. The CDR3 extends over 13 amino acids. The CDR3 coding sequence is TGTGCCAGCAGTTGGACGGGGGGCACTGAAGCTTTCTTT. Its protein product is CASSWTGGTEAFF.

J is TRBJ2-2 and V is TRBV7-9, with TRBD1 matching over 10 bases. Germline V gene sequence: CDR1 SEHNR, CDR2 FQNEAQ (reference sequence). The V segment lost 7 bases and the J segment 7 bases; nucleotides outside the gene matches: 6. This CDR3 has 14 residues. Written as DNA, the CDR3 is TGTGCCAGCACCATGACAGGGGGCTTCGGGGAGCTGTTTTTT. This translates into CASTMTGGFGELFF.

This chain connects TRBV6-1 to TRBJ2-5, with D possibly called TRBD1 or TRBD2 (6 bases each). The CDR3 loop spans 15 amino acids. V dropped 1 base and J dropped 4 bases, with 13 bases sitting between them. Germline V gene lookup returns CDR1 MNHNS and CDR2 SASEGT. The CDR3: CASSEGPRGGETQYF. CDR3 nucleotide sequence: TGTGCCAGCAGTGAAGGGCCCAGGGGAGGAGAGACCCAGTACTTC.

The chain has TRBV7-9 and TRBJ2-1; D possibly uses TRBD1 or TRBD2 (6 bases each). CDR1 is SEHNR, CDR2 FQNEAQ, per germline (reference sequence). The CDR3 has 15 residues. The germline V and J ends were trimmed by 1 base and 4 bases, with 11 bases remaining between them. CDR3 DNA: TGTGCCAGCAGCTTAGAGGAGGGGGTATACAATGAGCAGTTCTTC. The encoded protein is CASSLEEGVYNEQFF.